A single sample gave rise to the 26 T cell receptor beta chains below, sequenced in a study of chemoradiotherapy in HPV16-positive cancers. Here immunoSEQ multiplex PCR was the method, and the copy in TCRdb shows in-frame clones only, minus some. Among about 6,500 clones listed, about 93% were seen once. This material consisted of blood, taken from a patient who underwent chemoradiotherapy. These receptors were taken from a human donor with HPV-associated anogenital cancer.

A single count supports this clone. The V gene is TRBV28, the J gene TRBJ2-1, with TRBD1 identical over 7 bases. Unmatched junction bases numbered 8, after V lost 6 bases and J lost 0 bases. The germline V gene encodes CDR1 MDHEN and CDR2 SYDVKM. This CDR3 spans 16 amino acids. CDR3 sequence: CASSNSRGSSYNEQFF. CDR3 nucleotides: TGTGCCAGCAGCAATAGCAGGGGGAGCTCCTACAATGAGCAGTTCTTC. The variable domain in full, completed from reference TRBV28 and TRBJ2-1, reads DVKVTQSSRYLVKRTGEKVFLECVQDMDHENMFWYRQDPGLGLRLIYFSYDVKMKEKGDIPEGYSVSREKKERFSLILESASTNQTSMYLCASSNSRGSSYNEQFFGPGTRLTVL.

The chain employs TRBV19 and TRBJ1-2; D is unresolved. Germline V CDR1 and CDR2: LNHDA, SQIVND (reference sequence). V shed 1 base and J shed 6 bases, with 9 bases lying between them. This CDR3 spans 13 amino acids. This CDR3 reads CASSIGRRDGYTF. Written as DNA, the CDR3 is TGTGCCAGTAGTATAGGCAGGAGAGATGGCTACACCTTC.

This chain joins TRBV7-2 and TRBJ2-3; D call uncertain. This CDR3 has 14 residues. CDR1 SGHTA and CDR2 FQGNSA come from the germline V gene. With 2 bases removed from V and 2 bases from J, the gap between germline ends came to 8 bases. The CDR3 DNA is TGTGCCAGCAGCTTAAGCCACCCCACAGATACGCAGTATTTT. Amino acids: CASSLSHPTDTQYF.

The chain employs TRBV6-5 and TRBJ1-3, with 10 bases identical to TRBD1. This CDR3 region has 15 residues. With 2 bases clipped from V and 3 bases from J, the junction kept 1 base outside the gene matches. The germline V gene encodes CDR1 MNHEY and CDR2 SVGAGI. DNA of the CDR3: TGTGCCAGCAGTTACGGGACAGGGGTTGGAAACACCATATATTTT. Translating gives CASSYGTGVGNTIYF.

This clone was picked up one time. The V call is TRBV4-3, the J call TRBJ2-3; TRBD2 matches at 14 bases. This CDR3 is built from 18 residues. In germline, CDR1 is LGHNA, CDR2 YSLEER. V shed 1 base and J 2 bases; nucleotides not matched to a gene: 5. The DNA of the CDR3 is TGCGCCAGCAGCCAAGCAGGGACTAGCGGGGGATACACAGATACGCAGTATTTT. Translating it yields CASSQAGTSGGYTDTQYF.

The rearrangement uses TRBV18 and TRBJ2-5, with D perhaps matching TRBD1 (7 bases). Judging by the DNA end, TRBJ2-7 fits better; the J call may be wrong. The V gene's germline CDR1 is KGHSH and CDR2 LQKENI. This CDR3 is built from 15 residues. The DNA for the CDR3 is TGTGCCAGCTCACTCGGACAGGTGGGGGGTCCCGAGCAGTACTTC. Translation: CASSLGQVGGPEQYF.

The chain has TRBV18 and TRBJ1-5, with D unresolved. The CDR3 is 15 residues long. The V end was cut by 5 bases, the J end by 2 bases, with 13 bases between. CDR1 is KGHSH and CDR2 is LQKENI in the germline V gene. CDR3 in amino acids: CASSEAWVGNQPQHF. CDR3 nucleotides: TGTGCCAGCTCAGAAGCGTGGGTGGGCAATCAGCCCCAGCATTTT.

V usage is TRBV6-5 and J usage is TRBJ1-1, with a tentative D call TRBD1 (6 bases). The germline V and J ends were trimmed by 6 bases and 0 bases, with 11 bases remaining between them. The CDR3 has 14 residues. CDR1 MNHEY and CDR2 SVGAGI come from the germline V gene. Written as DNA, the CDR3 is TGTGCCAGCAGCAAACAGGGATTGAACACTGAAGCTTTCTTT. Protein product: CASSKQGLNTEAFF.

This clone occurred a few times. The rearrangement links TRBV10-1 to TRBJ2-7; D ambiguous. Germline V lookup: CDR1 WNHNN, CDR2 SYGVQD (reference sequence). The CDR3 is 12 amino acids. The V end was cut by 0 bases, the J end by 11 bases, with 11 bases between. The CDR3 bases are TGCGCCAGCAGTGAGTCCGTTGGGCCAAAGTACTTC. Protein product: CASSESVGPKYF.

The rearrangement joins TRBV4-1 to TRBJ1-3; 7 nucleotides match TRBD1. The CDR3 has 16 amino acids. With 4 bases clipped from V and 2 bases from J, the junction kept 8 bases outside the gene matches. In germline, CDR1 is MGHRA, CDR2 YSYEKL. The CDR3 DNA sequence: TGCGCCAGCAGCCCCCTCGGGGACAGAGCTGGAAACACCATATATTTT. It specifies CASSPLGDRAGNTIYF.

The rearrangement links TRBV19 to TRBJ2-1, with a tentative D call TRBD2 (5 bases). CDR1 and CDR2 (germline): LNHDA, SQIVND (reference sequence). There are 12 residues in the CDR3. Trimming took off 4 bases at V and 12 bases at J, with 13 bases between the two ends. CDR3 nucleotides: TGTGCCAGTAGTACCACCCCGGCGGGGCAGTTCTTC. Amino acids: CASSTTPAGQFF.

The chain is built from TRBV18 and TRBJ1-4, with 7 bases matching TRBD1. Germline V gene lookup returns CDR1 KGHSH and CDR2 LQKENI. This CDR3 is built from 14 residues. Trimming at V came to 6 bases and at J to 3 bases, leaving 4 bases not matched to a gene. CDR3 coding DNA: TGTGCCAGCTCTCTACAGGGGTCTAATGAAAAACTGTTTTTT. Protein: CASSLQGSNEKLFF.

V gene TRBV6-5 combines with J gene TRBJ2-2; D remains unclear. The V end lost 8 bases, the J end lost 9 bases, and 13 bases lay between the germline ends. The germline CDR1 and CDR2 sequences are MNHEY and SVGAGI. CDR3 length: 12 residues. The CDR3 sequence: CASGFVVRELFF. The CDR3 DNA is TGTGCCAGCGGATTTGTCGTTAGGGAGCTGTTTTTT.

The rearrangement joins TRBV10-3 to TRBJ2-7; 7 positions match TRBD1. Germline CDR1 is ENHRY and CDR2 is SYGVKD. This CDR3 is 14 amino acids long. The V and J ends lost 2 bases and 6 bases, in that order; junction bases with no gene match: 7. The CDR3 coding sequence is TGTGCCATCAGTGAGACAGGGGTATTGGGCGAGCAGTACTTC. Encoded protein: CAISETGVLGEQYF.

This clone occurred once. This rearrangement joins TRBV5-8 to TRBJ1-5; a weak D match, TRBD1 (5 bases). Trimming took 2 bases from V and 7 from J, leaving 10 bases between them. This CDR3 is built from 13 residues. CDR1 is SGHTS and CDR2 is YDEGEE in the germline V gene. CDR3 bases: TGTGCCAGCAGCTTTGGGACGGGGCAGCCCCAGCATTTT. Its protein is CASSFGTGQPQHF.

In its sample, this clone was seen a few times. The V call is TRBV10-1, the J call TRBJ2-7, with TRBD2 identical over 11 bases. This CDR3 is 15 amino acids long. V gave up 5 bases and J gave up 3 bases; unmatched junction bases: 6. CDR1 is WNHNN and CDR2 is SYGVQD in the germline V gene (reference sequence). The CDR3 here is CASSRGTSGLYEQYF. The CDR3 DNA follows: TGCGCCAGCAGTAGGGGGACTAGCGGCCTCTACGAGCAGTACTTC.

This sequence joins TRBV2 and TRBJ1-1; no clear D. Per the germline V gene, CDR1 is SNHLY and CDR2 is FYNNEI. The length of the CDR3 is 14 residues. The ends were cut back, 4 bases at V and 1 base at J, with 10 bases in the middle. The CDR3 is CASSVRTGNTEAFF. CDR3 DNA sequence: TGTGCCAGCAGTGTACGGACGGGGAACACTGAAGCTTTCTTT.

This clone was seen a handful of times. The chain has TRBV6-5 and TRBJ1-1; D unresolved. The CDR3 runs 14 residues. Germline assignment: CDR1 MNHEY and CDR2 SVGAGI. Trimming removed 2 bases from V and 4 bases from J, with 11 bases in between. The CDR3 DNA reads as TGTGCCAGCAGTTACCTCATCGGTGGCACTGAAGCTTTCTTT. Translating gives CASSYLIGGTEAFF.

The chain is built from TRBV19 and TRBJ2-3; the D is unclear. The V end lost 2 bases, the J end lost 0 bases, and 9 bases lay between the germline ends. The CDR3 is 15 amino acids. Germline V gene lookup returns CDR1 LNHDA and CDR2 SQIVND (reference sequence). The CDR3 DNA sequence: TGTGCCAGTAGTATAACAATGACTAGCACAGATACGCAGTATTTT. Translation gives CASSITMTSTDTQYF.

The V and J genes are TRBV18 and TRBJ2-2, with 8 bases identical to TRBD1. Germline V gives CDR1 KGHSH, CDR2 LQKENI. The CDR3 length is 15 residues. Unmatched junction bases numbered 7, after V lost 3 bases and J lost 7 bases. CDR3 nucleotide sequence: TGTGCCAGCTCACCGTCGACAGGGGCACACGGGGAGCTGTTTTTT. The encoded protein is CASSPSTGAHGELFF. The entire variable domain, with the rest obtained from reference TRBV18 and TRBJ2-2, is as follows: NAGVMQNPRHLVRRRGQEARLRCSPMKGHSHVYWYRQLPEEGLKFMVYLQKENIIDESGMPKERFSAEFPKEGPSILRIQQVVRGDSAAYFCASSPSTGAHGELFFGEGSRLTVL.

The chain has TRBV18 and TRBJ2-5; D may be TRBD2 (6 bases). V was trimmed by 4 bases and J by 1 base, leaving 13 bases between them. Germline V CDR1 and CDR2: KGHSH, LQKENI. CDR3 length: 15 residues. The DNA for the CDR3 is TGTGCCAGCTCACTCCGCGTGGGGGGCCAAGAGACCCAGTACTTC. This gives the protein CASSLRVGGQETQYF.

In this sample, this clone turned up once. The J gene is TRBJ2-1, the V gene TRBV5-1; 11 nucleotides align to TRBD2. Germline V gene lookup returns CDR1 SGHRS and CDR2 YFSETQ. J gave up 7 bases and V 2 bases, and 5 bases lay outside the gene matches. The CDR3 is made up of 15 amino acids. The CDR3 protein is CASSFSGGAGNEQFF. CDR3 nucleotide sequence: TGCGCCAGCAGCTTTAGCGGGGGGGCAGGGAATGAGCAGTTCTTC.

V and J are TRBV6-6 and TRBJ1-1; possible D gene TRBD1, 6 bases. This CDR3 comprises 14 residues. Germline CDR1 MNHNY, CDR2 SVGAGI (reference sequence). Trimming left V 5 bases short and J 0 bases short, with 10 bases between. The CDR3 reads CASSNGQLNTEAFF. The CDR3 coding sequence is TGTGCCAGCAGTAACGGACAGTTGAACACTGAAGCTTTCTTT.

The rearrangement joins TRBV11-1 to TRBJ2-5, with 9 nucleotides matching TRBD2. The germline V gene encodes CDR1 SGHAT and CDR2 FQDESV (reference sequence). CDR3 length: 13 residues. V shed 5 bases and J 5 bases; nucleotides not matched to a gene: 3. The CDR3 is CASSRGTSETQYF. In nucleotides, the CDR3 is TGTGCCAGCAGCCGCGGGACTAGCGAGACCCAGTACTTC.

The chain links TRBV7-9 to TRBJ2-2; the match to TRBD2 covers 7 bases. Germline V CDR1 and CDR2: SEHNR, FQNEAQ (reference sequence). The CDR3 loop spans 16 amino acids. J gave up 3 bases and V 5 bases, and 9 bases lay outside the gene matches. The CDR3 coding sequence is TGTGCCAGCAGCCCCGGACTAGGCTTTTACACCGGGGAGCTGTTTTTT. Its protein product is CASSPGLGFYTGELFF.

The rearrangement links TRBV7-9 to TRBJ1-1; the D gene is possibly TRBD1 (5 bases). There are 14 residues in the CDR3. The germline gives CDR1 SEHNR, CDR2 FQNEAQ (reference sequence). Trimming took 5 bases from V and 4 from J, leaving 14 bases between them. The CDR3 bases are TGTGCCAGCAGCCCGATCGGGAGGGGCACTGAAGCTTTCTTT. Its protein is CASSPIGRGTEAFF.